This is a list of T cell receptor beta chains from one sample in a study of blood T cell repertoires in COVID-19. Sequenced by immunoSEQ multiplex PCR; TCRdb stores in-frame clones only, minus some. The repertoire holds 120,000 to 150,000 clones, with around three quarters as singletons. Sequencing input: peripheral blood. These receptors came from a man in his fifties or sixties with acute or convalescent COVID-19. Both conserved end residues are part of each CDR3. The order of the fields is J gene, V gene, CDR3 length, clone size, D gene, CDR3 protein, CDR3 DNA. A D gene is named only where the DNA matches it firmly. Clone size is shown for a subset of rows, as once, few, many or a class of expanded clone.

J: TRBJ1-6
V: TRBV6-5
length: 15
size: -
D: -
CDR3: CASERSGQGYSPLHF
DNA: TGTGCCAGCGAGAGGTCTGGGCAGGGATATTCACCCCTCCACTTT

J: TRBJ2-1
V: TRBV28
length: 19
size: once
D: TRBD2
CDR3: CASTVAGLAGVKDDNEQFF
DNA: TGTGCCAGCACCGTAGCCGGTTTAGCGGGGGTGAAGGATGACAATGAGCAGTTCTTC

J: TRBJ2-7
V: TRBV20-1
length: 11
size: -
D: -
CDR3: CSAPKEYEQYF
DNA: TGCAGTGCCCCGAAGGAGTACGAGCAGTACTTC

J: TRBJ2-5
V: TRBV5-1
length: 14
size: -
D: -
CDR3: CASSLVVGVETQYF
DNA: TGCGCCAGCAGCTTGGTAGTAGGGGTAGAGACCCAGTACTTC

J: TRBJ2-1
V: TRBV27
length: 17
size: -
D: -
CDR3: CASSSSGLASSYNEQFF
DNA: -

J: TRBJ2-3
V: TRBV5-1
length: 16
size: -
D: -
CDR3: CASSLALQANTDTQYF
DNA: TGCGCCAGCAGCTTGGCCCTACAGGCAAACACAGATACGCAGTATTTT

J: TRBJ1-1
V: TRBV14
length: 13
size: few
D: -
CDR3: CASSPPDSLKAFF
DNA: TGTGCCAGCAGCCCCCCGGACAGCCTAAAAGCTTTCTTT

J: TRBJ2-7
V: TRBV6-5
length: 13
size: -
D: TRBD1
CDR3: CASRGTGGFEQYF
DNA: TGTGCCAGCCGCGGGACAGGGGGCTTCGAGCAGTACTTC

J: TRBJ1-6
V: TRBV9
length: 15
size: -
D: TRBD1
CDR3: CASRRTGDINSPLHF
DNA: TGTGCCAGCAGACGGACAGGGGATATCAATTCACCCCTCCACTTT

J: TRBJ2-1
V: TRBV9
length: 16
size: -
D: TRBD2
CDR3: CASSSTGTSGYNEQFF
DNA: TGTGCCAGCAGCTCGACCGGGACTAGCGGTTACAATGAGCAGTTCTTC

J: TRBJ1-1
V: TRBV28
length: 15
size: -
D: TRBD1
CDR3: CASRTIGQVVTEAFF
DNA: TGTGCCAGCAGAACCATAGGACAGGTTGTCACTGAAGCTTTCTTT

J: TRBJ2-7
V: TRBV6-1
length: 16
size: -
D: TRBD1
CDR3: CASSEVAGQGASGQYF
DNA: TGTGCCAGCAGTGAAGTAGCGGGACAGGGGGCGTCCGGGCAGTACTTC

J: TRBJ2-3
V: TRBV29-1
length: 15
size: -
D: TRBD2
CDR3: CSVDTLAGVGDTQYF
DNA: TGCAGCGTTGATACACTAGCGGGAGTAGGAGATACGCAGTATTTT

J: TRBJ2-1
V: TRBV4-1
length: 16
size: -
D: TRBD2
CDR3: CASSQDISGAYNEQFF
DNA: TGCGCCAGCAGCCAAGATATTAGCGGGGCCTACAATGAGCAGTTCTTC

J: TRBJ2-2
V: TRBV28
length: 17
size: few
D: -
CDR3: CASSFPWGTANTGELFF
DNA: TGTGCCAGCAGTTTCCCCTGGGGGACTGCGAACACCGGGGAGCTGTTTTTT

J: TRBJ2-3
V: TRBV30
length: 13
size: -
D: -
CDR3: CAWSLLRGDTQYF
DNA: TGTGCCTGGAGTCTGCTACGAGGAGATACGCAGTATTTT

J: TRBJ2-6
V: TRBV19
length: 17
size: -
D: -
CDR3: CASSISGVHSGANVLTF
DNA: TGTGCCAGTAGTATATCCGGGGTGCACTCTGGGGCCAACGTCCTGACTTTC

J: TRBJ2-1
V: TRBV9
length: 18
size: -
D: TRBD2
CDR3: CASSVGERAGGSMNEQFF
DNA: TGTGCCAGCAGCGTAGGGGAGCGTGCGGGGGGTTCCATGAATGAGCAGTTCTTC

J: TRBJ2-3
V: TRBV7-2
length: 15
size: -
D: -
CDR3: CASSLGLDRTDTQYF
DNA: TGTGCCAGCAGCTTAGGCCTAGATAGGACAGATACGCAGTATTTT

J: TRBJ2-7
V: TRBV28
length: 15
size: few
D: -
CDR3: CASSRPGGSAYEQYF
DNA: TGTGCCAGCAGCCGCCCGGGGGGCAGCGCCTACGAGCAGTACTTC

J: TRBJ1-2
V: TRBV12-3/TRBV12-4
length: 13
size: -
D: TRBD1
CDR3: CASSLGTGLGYTF
DNA: TGTGCCAGCAGTTTAGGGACAGGCTTAGGCTACACCTTC

J: TRBJ1-1
V: TRBV29-1
length: 12
size: -
D: TRBD1
CDR3: CSAGQGPTEAFF
DNA: TGCAGCGCCGGACAGGGCCCCACTGAAGCTTTCTTT

J: TRBJ2-2
V: TRBV27
length: 14
size: -
D: TRBD1
CDR3: CASRQGVDAGELFF
DNA: TGTGCCAGCAGACAGGGGGTAGACGCCGGGGAGCTGTTTTTT

J: TRBJ2-1
V: TRBV28
length: 17
size: -
D: TRBD2
CDR3: CATAGSLAGGENNEQFF
DNA: TGTGCCACCGCAGGGTCCCTAGCGGGAGGGGAAAACAATGAGCAGTTCTTC

J: TRBJ2-1
V: TRBV28
length: 17
size: few
D: TRBD2
CDR3: CASSLERGVSSYNEQFF
DNA: TGTGCCAGCAGTTTAGAGCGGGGGGTGAGCTCCTACAATGAGCAGTTCTTC

J: TRBJ2-1
V: TRBV3-1/TRBV3-2
length: 11
size: -
D: -
CDR3: CASSQRDEQFF
DNA: TGTGCCAGCAGCCAGAGAGATGAGCAGTTCTTC

J: TRBJ2-2
V: TRBV9
length: 15
size: -
D: TRBD1
CDR3: CASSIGQGSTGELFF
DNA: TGTGCCAGCAGCATAGGACAGGGGTCCACCGGGGAGCTGTTTTTT

J: TRBJ1-3
V: TRBV10-3
length: 15
size: -
D: -
CDR3: CAISESEGAGNTIYF
DNA: TGTGCCATCAGTGAGTCAGAAGGGGCGGGAAACACCATATATTTT

J: TRBJ2-1
V: TRBV27
length: 16
size: -
D: TRBD2
CDR3: CASSFRLAGRSNEQFF
DNA: TGTGCCAGCAGTTTTAGACTAGCGGGAAGAAGCAATGAGCAGTTCTTC

J: TRBJ1-3
V: TRBV7-9
length: 15
size: -
D: -
CDR3: CASSLARGIGNTIYF
DNA: TGTGCCAGCAGCTTAGCGCGGGGGATAGGCAACACCATATATTTT

J: TRBJ1-2
V: TRBV5-1
length: 17
size: -
D: -
CDR3: CASSLVSPDRANYGYTF
DNA: TGCGCCAGCAGCTTGGTCTCACCGGACAGAGCTAACTATGGCTACACCTTC

J: TRBJ2-7
V: TRBV29-1
length: 13
size: -
D: -
CDR3: CSVGGFRRGEQYF
DNA: TGCAGCGTTGGGGGCTTTCGGAGAGGCGAGCAGTACTTC

J: TRBJ1-2
V: TRBV30
length: 13
size: -
D: -
CDR3: CAWSVAGNYGYTF
DNA: TGTGCCTGGAGTGTCGCAGGAAACTATGGCTACACCTTC

J: TRBJ2-7
V: TRBV7-9
length: 13
size: -
D: TRBD1
CDR3: CASSSGTGLEQYF
DNA: TGTGCCAGCAGCTCCGGGACAGGGTTAGAGCAGTACTTC

J: TRBJ1-4
V: TRBV28
length: 15
size: -
D: -
CDR3: CASSLGQGRKEKLFF
DNA: TGTGCCAGCAGTTTAGGGCAGGGTAGGAAGGAAAAACTGTTTTTT

J: TRBJ1-1
V: TRBV11-1
length: 13
size: -
D: TRBD1
CDR3: CASSLTDRGEAFF
DNA: TGTGCCAGCAGCTTAACTGACAGGGGTGAAGCTTTCTTT

J: TRBJ2-3
V: TRBV5-1
length: 15
size: -
D: -
CDR3: CASSVTGWGTDTQYF
DNA: TGCGCCAGCAGCGTAACAGGGTGGGGTACAGATACGCAGTATTTT

J: TRBJ1-1
V: TRBV4-3
length: 14
size: -
D: TRBD1
CDR3: CASSQEGQGTEAFF
DNA: TGCGCCAGCAGCCAAGAGGGACAGGGCACTGAAGCTTTCTTT

J: TRBJ2-3
V: TRBV27
length: 17
size: -
D: TRBD2
CDR3: CASSQKSRLAETDTQYF
DNA: TGTGCCAGCAGTCAAAAATCACGACTAGCGGAGACAGATACGCAGTATTTT

J: TRBJ1-2
V: TRBV6-2/TRBV6-3
length: 14
size: -
D: -
CDR3: CASSPLTGTWGYTF
DNA: TGTGCCAGCAGTCCCCTCACAGGAACTTGGGGCTACACCTTC

J: TRBJ2-5
V: TRBV7-2
length: 14
size: -
D: TRBD1
CDR3: CASSRRQGEETQYF
DNA: TGTGCCAGCAGCAGAAGACAGGGGGAAGAGACCCAGTACTTC

J: TRBJ2-2
V: TRBV7-3
length: 14
size: -
D: -
CDR3: CASSSSGGSGELFF
DNA: TGTGCCAGCAGCTCGTCTGGAGGATCCGGGGAGCTGTTTTTT

J: TRBJ1-1
V: TRBV10-2
length: 12
size: -
D: -
CDR3: CASSGGEGEAFF
DNA: TGCGCCAGCAGTGGAGGTGAGGGTGAAGCTTTCTTT

J: TRBJ1-2
V: TRBV19
length: 14
size: -
D: TRBD1
CDR3: CASSHRTGVGGYTF
DNA: TGTGCCAGTAGTCACCGGACAGGGGTAGGTGGCTACACCTTC

J: TRBJ1-6
V: TRBV21-1
length: 12
size: -
D: -
CDR3: CASSKVDRALHF
DNA: TGTGCCAGCAGCAAAGTAGACCGGGCCCTCCACTTT